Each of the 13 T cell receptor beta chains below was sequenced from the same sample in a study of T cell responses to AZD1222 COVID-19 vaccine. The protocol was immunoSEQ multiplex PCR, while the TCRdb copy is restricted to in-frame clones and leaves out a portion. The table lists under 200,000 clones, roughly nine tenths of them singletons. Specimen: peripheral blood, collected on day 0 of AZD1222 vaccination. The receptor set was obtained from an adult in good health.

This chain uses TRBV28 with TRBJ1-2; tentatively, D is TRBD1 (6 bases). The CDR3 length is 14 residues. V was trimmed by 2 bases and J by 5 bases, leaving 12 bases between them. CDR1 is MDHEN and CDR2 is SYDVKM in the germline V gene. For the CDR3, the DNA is TGTGCCAGCAGTTTAGGGGGGGGCGTTTATGGCTACACCTTC. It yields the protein CASSLGGGVYGYTF.

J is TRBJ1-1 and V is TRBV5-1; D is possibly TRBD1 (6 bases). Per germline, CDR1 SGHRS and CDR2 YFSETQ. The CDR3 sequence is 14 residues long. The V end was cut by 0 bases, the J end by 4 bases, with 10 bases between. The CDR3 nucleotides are TGCGCCAGCAGCTTGGAACAGGGAATCACTGAAGCTTTCTTT. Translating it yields CASSLEQGITEAFF.

The DNA for the CDR3 is TGTGCCAGCTCACCACCGGTTGGATCTAACTATGGCTACACCTTC. This translates into CASSPPVGSNYGYTF. The V call is TRBV18, the J call TRBJ1-2; the D is unclear. The CDR3 contains 15 residues. The germline CDR1 and CDR2 sequences are KGHSH and LQKENI. The V end lost 0 bases, the J end lost 0 bases, and 8 bases lay between the germline ends. The full variable domain, rest sourced from reference TRBV18 and TRBJ1-2, is NAGVMQNPRHLVRRRGQEARLRCSPMKGHSHVYWYRQLPEEGLKFMVYLQKENIIDESGMPKERFSAEFPKEGPSILRIQQVVRGDSAAYFCASSPPVGSNYGYTFGSGTRLTVV.

CDR3 nucleotide sequence: TGCGCCAGCAGCTTGGACAGGGCGAATGAAAAACTGTTTTTT. It encodes CASSLDRANEKLFF. The genes are TRBV5-1 and TRBJ1-4; possibly TRBD1 for D (6 bases). CDR3 length equals 14 residues. The ends were cut back, 0 bases at V and 5 bases at J, with 8 bases in the middle. CDR1 is SGHRS and CDR2 is YFSETQ in the germline V gene.

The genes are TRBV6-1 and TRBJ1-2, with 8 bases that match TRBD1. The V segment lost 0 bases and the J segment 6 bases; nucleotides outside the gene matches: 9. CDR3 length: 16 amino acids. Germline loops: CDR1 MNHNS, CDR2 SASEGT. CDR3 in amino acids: CASSEASYRTGNGYTF. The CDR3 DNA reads TGTGCCAGCAGTGAAGCCAGCTATAGGACAGGGAATGGCTACACCTTC.

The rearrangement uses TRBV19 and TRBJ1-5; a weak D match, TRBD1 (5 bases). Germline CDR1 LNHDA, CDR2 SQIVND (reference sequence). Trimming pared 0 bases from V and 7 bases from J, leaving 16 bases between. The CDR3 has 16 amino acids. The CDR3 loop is CASSIDRSGGRQPQHF. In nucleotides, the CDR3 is TGTGCCAGTAGTATAGATCGAAGCGGGGGACGGCAGCCCCAGCATTTT.

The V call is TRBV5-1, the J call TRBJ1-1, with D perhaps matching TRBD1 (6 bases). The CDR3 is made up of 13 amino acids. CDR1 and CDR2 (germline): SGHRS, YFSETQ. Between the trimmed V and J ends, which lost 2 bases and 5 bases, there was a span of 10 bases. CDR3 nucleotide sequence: TGCGCCAGCAGCTTAGAACAGGGAACTGAAGCTTTCTTT. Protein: CASSLEQGTEAFF.

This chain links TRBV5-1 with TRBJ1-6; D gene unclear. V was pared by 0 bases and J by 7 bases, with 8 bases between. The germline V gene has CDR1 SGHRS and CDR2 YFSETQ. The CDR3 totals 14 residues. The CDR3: CASSLDGQNSPLHF. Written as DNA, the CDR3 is TGCGCCAGCAGCTTGGACGGTCAGAATTCACCCCTCCACTTT.

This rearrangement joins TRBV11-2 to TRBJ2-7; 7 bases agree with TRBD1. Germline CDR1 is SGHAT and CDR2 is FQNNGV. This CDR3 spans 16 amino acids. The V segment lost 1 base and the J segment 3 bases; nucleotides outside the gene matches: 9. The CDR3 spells CASSLAFGTAIYEQYF. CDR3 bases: TGTGCCAGCAGCTTAGCGTTTGGGACAGCTATCTACGAGCAGTACTTC.

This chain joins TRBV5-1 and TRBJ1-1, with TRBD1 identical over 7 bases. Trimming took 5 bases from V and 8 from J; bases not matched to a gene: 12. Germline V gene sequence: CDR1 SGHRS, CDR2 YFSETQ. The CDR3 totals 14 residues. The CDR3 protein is CASSSQGGWGEAFF. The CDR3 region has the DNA TGCGCCAGCAGTTCCCAGGGGGGATGGGGAGAAGCTTTCTTT.

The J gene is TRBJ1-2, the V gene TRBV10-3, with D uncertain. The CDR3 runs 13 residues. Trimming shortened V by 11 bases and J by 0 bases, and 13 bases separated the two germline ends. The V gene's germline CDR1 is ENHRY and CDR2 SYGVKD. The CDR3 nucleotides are TGTGCCTCTATCAGTGACCCTAACTATGGCTACACCTTC. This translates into CASISDPNYGYTF.

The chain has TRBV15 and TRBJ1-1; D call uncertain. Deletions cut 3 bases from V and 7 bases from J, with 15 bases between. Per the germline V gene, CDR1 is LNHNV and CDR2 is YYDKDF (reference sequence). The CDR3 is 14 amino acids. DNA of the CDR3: TGTGCCACCAGCAGCCGAATGTGGGTTGATGAAGCTTTCTTT. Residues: CATSSRMWVDEAFF. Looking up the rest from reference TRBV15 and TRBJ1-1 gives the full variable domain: DAMVIQNPRYQVTQFGKPVTLSCSQTLNHNVMYWYQQKSSQAPKLLFHYYDKDFNNEADTPDNFQSRRPNTSFCFLDIRSPGLGDTAMYLCATSSRMWVDEAFFGQGTRLTVV.

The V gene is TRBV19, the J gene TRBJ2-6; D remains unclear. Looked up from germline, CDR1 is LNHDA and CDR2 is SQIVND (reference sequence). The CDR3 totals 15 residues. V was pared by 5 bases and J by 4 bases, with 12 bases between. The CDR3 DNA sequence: TGTGCCAGTAGTGAGTCTGGGTACGGGGCCAACGTCCTGACTTTC. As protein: CASSESGYGANVLTF.